One and the same sample provided the 19 T cell receptor beta chains below, sequenced in a study of blood T cells in healthy people across ages. Using a J-beta primer mix together with a sample-barcoded 5' primer, a second PCR was run for roughly 7 to 12 cycles. Each CDR3 protein is one row after TCRdb ran MiXCR on the 5' RACE reads. The data hold over 750,000 distinct CDR3 sequences, with roughly 25% observed a single time. The data were also submitted as part of a second study, on T cells of mothers and their children.

The sample consisted of blood. These receptors were obtained from a boy younger than 18 in good health.

The CDR3 sequence is CASSLGTKNEQFF. Here the CDR3 DNA reads TGCGCCAGCAGCTTGGGGACCAAGAATGAGCAGTTCTTC. The V gene is TRBV5-1, the J gene TRBJ2-1; no definite D call. Germline-derived CDR1 and CDR2 are SGHRS and YFSETQ. Between the trimmed V and J ends, which lost 0 bases and 7 bases, there was a span of 8 bases. The CDR3 has 13 amino acids.

This clonotype was seen only a few times. The chain combines TRBV20-1 with TRBJ1-2; the D is unclear. Per the germline V gene, CDR1 is DFQATT and CDR2 is SNEGSKA (reference sequence). The V end was cut by 1 base, the J end by 2 bases, with 11 bases between. The CDR3 extends over 14 amino acids. The CDR3: CSARVGNKNYGYTF. CDR3 sequence (DNA): TGCAGTGCTAGAGTCGGGAACAAGAACTATGGCTACACCTTC.

J is TRBJ2-6 and V is TRBV2, with a tentative D call TRBD1 (6 bases). V gave up 6 bases and J gave up 1 base, with 16 bases separating them. The CDR3 runs to 17 residues. Germline assignment: CDR1 SNHLY and CDR2 FYNNEI. This CDR3 is CASRRTEFLSGANVLTF. In nucleotides, the CDR3 is TGTGCCAGCAGAAGGACAGAATTTTTATCTGGGGCCAACGTCCTGACTTTC. The full variable domain, with the rest looked up from reference TRBV2 and TRBJ2-6, is EPEVTQTPSHQVTQMGQEVILRCVPISNHLYFYWYRQILGQKVEFLVSFYNNEISEKSEIFDDQFSVERPDGSNFTLKIRSTKLEDSAMYFCASRRTEFLSGANVLTFGAGSRLTVL.

The CDR3 spells CASSSDRQLYEQYF. Here the CDR3 DNA reads TGTGCCAGCAGCTCCGACCGACAGCTATACGAGCAGTACTTC. The chain recombines TRBV7-9 with TRBJ2-7; possible D gene TRBD1, 5 bases. The germline gives CDR1 SEHNR, CDR2 FQNEAQ (reference sequence). Trimming cost V 4 bases and J 4 bases, with 14 bases left between them. The CDR3 is made up of 14 amino acids.

V is TRBV2 and J is TRBJ2-1; D possibly corresponds to TRBD2 (6 bases). Trimming shortened V by 4 bases and J by 1 base, and 14 bases separated the two germline ends. The CDR3 is made up of 16 amino acids. The germline V gene has CDR1 SNHLY and CDR2 FYNNEI. The CDR3 spells CASSVDGDLSYNEQFF. CDR3 in DNA: TGTGCCAGCAGTGTTGACGGGGACTTATCCTACAATGAGCAGTTCTTC. The complete variable domain, with remaining parts taken from reference TRBV2 and TRBJ2-1, reads EPEVTQTPSHQVTQMGQEVILRCVPISNHLYFYWYRQILGQKVEFLVSFYNNEISEKSEIFDDQFSVERPDGSNFTLKIRSTKLEDSAMYFCASSVDGDLSYNEQFFGPGTRLTVL.

This clonotype appeared a few times. This chain connects TRBV4-1 to TRBJ2-2; D uncertain. Germline V gene data show CDR1 as MGHRA and CDR2 as YSYEKL. V lost 4 bases, J lost 3 bases, and 9 bases lay in between. CDR3 length: 14 residues. Written as DNA, the CDR3 is TGCGCCAGCAGCCTCCAACCGTACACCGGGGAGCTGTTTTTT. The encoded protein is CASSLQPYTGELFF.

This chain connects TRBV6-2 or TRBV6-3 to TRBJ2-3; 7 bases map to TRBD1. CDR1 is MNHEY, CDR2 SVGEGT, per germline. This CDR3 has 16 amino acids. V was clipped by 0 bases and J by 3 bases; unmatched bases: 6. CDR3 amino acids: CASSYSITGETDTQYF. CDR3 nucleotides: TGTGCCAGCAGTTACTCGATTACAGGGGAAACAGATACGCAGTATTTT.

The V call is TRBV20-1, the J call TRBJ2-5; 8 bases align to TRBD2. This CDR3 is built from 15 residues. V was pared by 1 base and J by 2 bases, with 6 bases of the junction left unmatched. Germline CDR1 and CDR2: DFQATT and SNEGSKA (reference sequence). CDR3 residues: CSARVAGGKQETQYF. CDR3 DNA sequence: TGCAGTGCTAGAGTCGCGGGGGGCAAACAAGAGACCCAGTACTTC.

This chain links TRBV4-3 with TRBJ2-7; TRBD1 might be the D (5 bases). V was trimmed by 5 bases and J by 3 bases, leaving 17 bases between them. This CDR3 has 15 residues. Germline values: CDR1 LGHNA, CDR2 YSLEER. Here the CDR3 reads CASSYHFPGHYEQYF. CDR3 DNA sequence: TGCGCCAGCAGCTATCACTTCCCCGGACACTACGAGCAGTACTTC.

V is TRBV20-1 and J is TRBJ2-1; D unresolved. V lost 3 bases to trimming and J lost 6 bases, with 9 bases between them. Germline-derived CDR1 and CDR2 are DFQATT and SNEGSKA (reference sequence). The CDR3 has 12 residues. The CDR3: CSASENSNEQFF. CDR3 nucleotide sequence: TGCAGTGCTAGCGAGAACTCCAATGAGCAGTTCTTC.

This clonotype was seen more than once but under ten times. The gene calls are TRBV12-3 or TRBV12-4 and TRBJ1-2; D perhaps matches TRBD1 (6 bases). Deletions cut 5 bases from V and 4 bases from J, with 17 bases between. The CDR3 covers 15 residues. The CDR3 DNA follows: TGTGCCAGCAGTCTCATCGGGGGGCCGGCCTATGGCTACACCTTC. Encoded protein: CASSLIGGPAYGYTF.

The rearrangement joins TRBV27 to TRBJ2-7; D possibly corresponds to TRBD1 (6 bases). CDR1 MNHEY and CDR2 SMNVEV come from the germline V gene (reference sequence). Trimming stripped 0 bases from V and 4 bases from J, with 13 bases between. CDR3 size: 15 residues. The CDR3 sequence: CASSLSRDTSYEQYF. As DNA, the CDR3 is TGTGCCAGCAGTTTATCTCGGGACACTTCTTACGAGCAGTACTTC.

The chain recombines TRBV9 with TRBJ2-5; 7 bases fit TRBD1. The DNA end favors TRBJ2-1, so the J call may be wrong. The length of the CDR3 is 15 residues. CDR1 is SGDLS, CDR2 YYNGEE, per germline. The CDR3 protein is CASSVSGQPYNEQFF. For the CDR3, the DNA is TGTGCCAGCAGCGTCTCGGGACAGCCCTACAATGAGCAGTTCTTC.

This clonotype was recorded a few times. J is TRBJ1-5 and V is TRBV20-1, with 7 bases aligning to TRBD1. Germline assignment: CDR1 DFQATT and CDR2 SNEGSKA (reference sequence). Trimming cost V 6 bases and J 4 bases; bases outside gene matches: 6. The CDR3 is 13 residues long. The CDR3, as DNA: TGCAGTGCCGCGACAGGGCCGAATCAGCCCCAGCATTTT. Translation: CSAATGPNQPQHF.

The chain combines TRBV29-1 with TRBJ1-4; 7 bases map to TRBD1. Germline V gene sequence: CDR1 SQVTM, CDR2 ANQGSEA. The V and J ends lost 5 bases and 5 bases, in that order; junction bases with no gene match: 2. This CDR3 has 12 residues. The CDR3 loop is CSVQGQNEKLFF. The CDR3 DNA reads as TGCAGCGTTCAGGGACAGAATGAAAAACTGTTTTTT.

The V gene is TRBV7-9, the J gene TRBJ1-4, with D unclear. The CDR3 consists of 14 residues. Germline lookup yields CDR1 SEHNR and CDR2 FQNEAQ (reference sequence). V lost 3 bases, J lost 5 bases, and 10 bases lay in between. CDR3 protein: CASSFEGKNEKLFF. Written as DNA, the CDR3 is TGTGCCAGCAGCTTTGAAGGGAAAAATGAAAAACTGTTTTTT.

This clonotype was counted only a few times. The CDR3 nucleotides are TGTGCCAGCAGTTTATATTCGGGACAGGGGACCCACGAGCAGTACTTC. Translating it yields CASSLYSGQGTHEQYF. V is TRBV27 and J is TRBJ2-7, with TRBD1 matching 10 bases. Germline trimming cut 1 base from V and 5 bases from J; bases unmatched to any gene: 8. The CDR3 sequence is 16 residues long. Germline CDR1 MNHEY, CDR2 SMNVEV (reference sequence).

This clonotype was counted only a few times. In DNA form, the CDR3 reads TGCAGTGCTTCCCACAGCGGGTATAGCACCGGGGAGCTGTTTTTT. The encoded protein is CSASHSGYSTGELFF. The chain links TRBV20-1 to TRBJ2-2; D may be TRBD2 (6 bases). With 5 bases removed from V and 4 bases from J, the gap between germline ends came to 17 bases. The length of the CDR3 is 15 residues. In germline, CDR1 is DFQATT, CDR2 SNEGSKA (reference sequence).

This sequence joins TRBV3-1 and TRBJ2-7; D is undetermined. The CDR3 has 14 residues. Trimming took 1 base from V and 4 from J, leaving 11 bases between them. The germline CDR1 and CDR2 sequences are LGHDT and YNNKEL (reference sequence). The CDR3 nucleotides read TGTGCCAGCAGCCAAGGGATTAAGCAATACGAGCAGTACTTC. Protein: CASSQGIKQYEQYF.